The 28 T cell receptor beta chains reported below all come from one sample, sequenced in a study of brain metastases from non-small cell lung cancer. Profiled with immunoSEQ multiplex PCR; TCRdb holds only in-frame clones, not every one. The table records about 1,600 clones, 84% of them present only once. Source material: primary lung tumor tissue. The receptors shown here come from a donor at least 40 years old with non-small cell lung cancer.

There are a few counts of this clone. The chain couples TRBV7-6 to TRBJ2-1; 9 bases are shared with TRBD2. CDR1 and CDR2 from the germline V gene are SGHVS and FNYEAQ. V trimming: 1 base; J trimming: 3 bases; junction bases outside the gene matches: 1. The CDR3 runs to 15 residues. The CDR3 DNA is TGTGCCAGCAGCTTAGGACTAGCGGACTACAATGAGCAGTTCTTC. Protein: CASSLGLADYNEQFF.

The rearrangement links TRBV2 to TRBJ1-5; no firm D call. With 2 bases removed from V and 0 bases from J, the gap between germline ends came to 8 bases. The CDR3 totals 15 residues. From germline, CDR1 is SNHLY and CDR2 FYNNEI. In DNA, the CDR3 is TGTGCCAGCAGTGAAACCAGAAATAGCAATCAGCCCCAGCATTTT. Translating it yields CASSETRNSNQPQHF. Looking up the rest from reference TRBV2 and TRBJ1-5 gives the full variable domain: EPEVTQTPSHQVTQMGQEVILRCVPISNHLYFYWYRQILGQKVEFLVSFYNNEISEKSEIFDDQFSVERPDGSNFTLKIRSTKLEDSAMYFCASSETRNSNQPQHFGDGTRLSIL.

J is TRBJ2-5 and V is TRBV7-9; D is unclear. CDR1 is SEHNR, CDR2 FQNEAQ, per germline (reference sequence). Between the trimmed V and J ends, which lost 3 bases and 5 bases, there was a span of 4 bases. CDR3 length equals 11 residues. The CDR3 loop is CASSFGETQYF. The CDR3 region has the DNA TGTGCCAGCAGCTTCGGGGAGACCCAGTACTTC.

The V call is TRBV23-1, the J call TRBJ2-7, with a possible D match to TRBD1 (6 bases). TRBV23-1 is an ORF for which the function is uncertain. CDR3 length equals 18 residues. V gave up 1 base and J gave up 6 bases, with 25 bases separating them. In DNA, the CDR3 is TGCGCCAGCAGTCAATTTAACCTTGGAAGGGGGACCCAGGGCGAGCAGTACTTC. Its translation is CASSQFNLGRGTQGEQYF.

This chain joins TRBV12-3 or TRBV12-4 and TRBJ1-2; no clear D gene. The ends were cut back, 3 bases at V and 2 bases at J, with 7 bases in the middle. The CDR3 covers 13 residues. The CDR3 DNA reads as TGTGCCAGCAGTTTGTGGGCGAACTATGGCTACACCTTC. It yields the protein CASSLWANYGYTF.

The chain employs TRBV3-1 (or the pseudogene TRBV3-2) and TRBJ2-1; no firm D call. This CDR3 has 11 residues. V lost 0 bases and J lost 8, with 2 bases in between. Per germline, CDR1 LGHDT and CDR2 YNNKEL (reference sequence). The CDR3 loop is CASSQDHEQFF. The CDR3 DNA is TGTGCCAGCAGCCAAGATCATGAGCAGTTCTTC.

The rearrangement uses TRBV28 and TRBJ1-2, with D possibly being TRBD1 (5 bases). This CDR3 is 16 amino acids long. V lost 6 bases to trimming and J lost 6 bases, with 23 bases between them. Germline assignment: CDR1 MDHEN and CDR2 SYDVKM. This chain's CDR3 is CASSTSGGIQKNGYTF. The CDR3 bases are TGTGCCAGCAGCACATCGGGGGGTATTCAAAAGAATGGCTACACCTTC.

This clone was seen once. CDR3 protein: CASSQEGQGNGSPLHF. The CDR3 DNA follows: TGCGCCAGCAGCCAAGAGGGCCAGGGAAATGGTTCACCCCTCCACTTT. V gene TRBV4-3 combines with J gene TRBJ1-6, with TRBD1 as a possible D gene (5 bases). Trimming left V 0 bases short and J 9 bases short, with 15 bases between. This CDR3 contains 16 residues. Germline-derived CDR1 and CDR2 are LGHNA and YSLEER.

This rearrangement joins TRBV19 to TRBJ2-1; 8 nucleotides agree with TRBD1. Germline trimming cut 5 bases from V and 7 bases from J; bases unmatched to any gene: 4. Germline V gives CDR1 LNHDA, CDR2 SQIVND (reference sequence). The CDR3 is 13 residues long. CDR3 bases: TGTGCCAGTAGTTTGACAGGGGAAAATGAGCAGTTCTTC. Its protein product is CASSLTGENEQFF.

The J gene is TRBJ1-2, the V gene TRBV5-4, with unresolved D. V lost 6 bases and J lost 4, with 13 bases in between. Germline V gene data show CDR1 as SGHNT and CDR2 as YYREEE (reference sequence). The CDR3 spans 13 residues. The CDR3 sequence: CASNPGLSYGYTF. For the CDR3, the DNA is TGTGCCAGCAACCCCGGACTTTCCTATGGCTACACCTTC.

J is TRBJ1-2 and V is TRBV4-1, with 7 bases identical to TRBD1. Germline-derived CDR1 and CDR2 are MGHRA and YSYEKL. With 8 bases clipped from V and 7 bases from J, the junction kept 10 bases outside the gene matches. CDR3 length: 13 residues. This CDR3 reads CASRAEGARGYTF. As DNA, the CDR3 is TGCGCCAGCCGCGCGGAGGGGGCGCGTGGCTACACCTTC.

The chain uses TRBV6-5 and TRBJ1-4, with TRBD1 matching over 7 bases. V was clipped by 6 bases and J by 4 bases; unmatched bases: 5. Germline V gives CDR1 MNHEY, CDR2 SVGAGI. This CDR3 contains 14 residues. For the CDR3, the DNA is TGTGCCAGCAGGGCAGGGGGTTTTAATGAAAAACTGTTTTTT. Translated: CASRAGGFNEKLFF.

The V call is TRBV5-5, the J call TRBJ1-2; D not resolved. Germline values: CDR1 SGHKS, CDR2 YYEKEE (reference sequence). V lost 4 bases, J lost 3 bases, and 10 bases lay in between. This CDR3 has 13 residues. The CDR3 bases are TGTGCCAGCAGCGCGGACGACGACTATGGCTACACCTTC. Translated, it gives CASSADDDYGYTF. Drawing the rest from reference TRBV5-5 and TRBJ1-2, the complete variable domain is DAGVTQSPTHLIKTRGQQVTLRCSPISGHKSVSWYQQVLGQGPQFIFQYYEKEERGRGNFPDRFSARQFPNYSSELNVNALLLGDSALYLCASSADDDYGYTFGSGTRLTVV.

The gene calls are TRBV9 and TRBJ2-2, with a tentative D call TRBD2 (5 bases). The V gene lost 0 bases and the J gene lost 5 bases, with 11 bases spanning the gap. CDR1 is SGDLS, CDR2 YYNGEE, per germline. The CDR3 is 15 residues long. The CDR3 sequence: CASSVGGSVTGELFF. The CDR3 DNA follows: TGTGCCAGCAGCGTAGGAGGGAGCGTAACCGGGGAGCTGTTTTTT.

This chain links TRBV27 with TRBJ1-3; D is unresolved. Germline V gene sequence: CDR1 MNHEY, CDR2 SMNVEV (reference sequence). V lost 10 bases and J 3 bases, leaving 4 bases between the germline ends. This CDR3 comprises 10 residues. DNA of the CDR3: TGTGCCACCCTTGGAAACACCATATATTTT. Translating gives CATLGNTIYF.

V gene TRBV5-6 combines with J gene TRBJ1-1; D possibly corresponds to TRBD1 (6 bases). The V and J ends lost 4 bases and 0 bases respectively, with 10 bases between them. Germline lookup yields CDR1 SGHDT and CDR2 YYEEEE. The CDR3 is 14 residues long. CDR3 amino acids: CASSPTGLNTEAFF. The CDR3 coding sequence is TGTGCCAGCAGCCCCACAGGGTTGAACACTGAAGCTTTCTTT.

A word on this clone: A much more abundant neighbour one base away suggests this may be a read error. This sequence joins TRBV12-3 or TRBV12-4 and TRBJ1-5; 7 positions match TRBD1. The DNA end favors TRBJ2-3, so the J call may be wrong. The CDR3 is made up of 13 amino acids. In DNA form, the CDR3 reads TGTGCCAGCAACAAGGACAGGAATGAGCCCCAGTATTTT. Translating it yields CASNKDRNEPQYF.

The chain employs TRBV5-1 and TRBJ2-7; 8 bases fit TRBD1. From germline, CDR1 is SGHRS and CDR2 YFSETQ. V shed 0 bases and J 7 bases; nucleotides not matched to a gene: 6. The CDR3 is 14 amino acids. The CDR3 DNA sequence: TGCGCCAGCAGCTTGGATCAGGGGGCGCGGGAGCAGTACTTC. Its protein is CASSLDQGAREQYF.

The chain carries TRBV2 and TRBJ2-7; no firm D call. V lost 2 bases and J lost 3, with 5 bases in between. Germline V gene data show CDR1 as SNHLY and CDR2 as FYNNEI. This CDR3 region has 12 residues. The CDR3 region is CASSELDYEQYF. The CDR3 nucleotides read TGTGCCAGCAGTGAATTGGACTACGAGCAGTACTTC.

V is TRBV3-1 (or the pseudogene TRBV3-2) and J is TRBJ1-4, with TRBD1 as a possible D gene (5 bases). The CDR3 spans 15 residues. Trimming took 2 bases from V and 1 from J, leaving 8 bases between them. Germline values: CDR1 LGHDT, CDR2 YNNKEL (reference sequence). The CDR3 sequence is CASSQQGKTNEKLFF. The CDR3 DNA reads as TGTGCCAGCAGCCAACAGGGTAAAACTAATGAAAAACTGTTTTTT.

This clone was counted once. The chain is built from TRBV20-1 and TRBJ1-2; D not resolved. Germline CDR1 is DFQATT and CDR2 is SNEGSKA (reference sequence). V was cut by 1 base and J by 10 bases, with 10 bases left in between. The CDR3 runs 11 residues. DNA for the CDR3: TGCAGTGCTAGAGCCTACCGAGCCTACACCTTC. As protein: CSARAYRAYTF.

This clone was observed a handful of times. The same CDR3 is also encoded by other DNA sequences in this sample. The chain joins TRBV5-8 to TRBJ1-4; D call uncertain. Deletions cut 2 bases from V and 5 bases from J, with 19 bases between. The CDR3 covers 17 residues. The germline V gene encodes CDR1 SGHTS and CDR2 YDEGEE. CDR3 region: CASSFGQAPDPNEKLFF. CDR3 nucleotide sequence: TGTGCCAGCAGCTTCGGCCAGGCCCCCGATCCGAATGAAAAACTGTTTTTT.

CDR3 nucleotide sequence: TGTGCCATCAGTGATGACAGTTATGACTCTGGGGCCAACGTCCTGACTTTC. Translated, it gives CAISDDSYDSGANVLTF. This rearrangement joins TRBV10-3 to TRBJ2-6; D is perhaps TRBD1 (5 bases). CDR1 is ENHRY and CDR2 is SYGVKD in the germline V gene. The length of the CDR3 is 17 residues. V gave up 3 bases and J gave up 0 bases, with 12 bases separating them.

The J gene is TRBJ1-5, the V gene TRBV15; 11 nucleotides line up with TRBD1. Germline V CDR1 and CDR2: LNHNV, YYDKDF (reference sequence). CDR3 length: 17 amino acids. J was trimmed by 5 bases and V by 3 bases; bases with no gene match: 9. The CDR3 reads CATSRRDRGSPYQPQHF. CDR3 nucleotide sequence: TGTGCCACCAGCAGGAGGGACAGGGGGAGTCCCTATCAGCCCCAGCATTTT.

The J gene is TRBJ2-7, the V gene TRBV5-1; D call uncertain. The CDR3 runs 14 residues. Germline CDR1 is SGHRS and CDR2 is YFSETQ. The germline V and J ends were trimmed by 0 bases and 4 bases, with 11 bases remaining between them. The CDR3 DNA reads TGCGCCAGCAGCTTGGTATCGGCTTTGTACGAGCAGTACTTC. Protein: CASSLVSALYEQYF.

The sample holds one count of this clone. The chain has TRBV19 and TRBJ1-1, with TRBD1 identical over 10 bases. J gave up 10 bases and V 6 bases, and 5 bases lay outside the gene matches. The CDR3 has 12 amino acids. From germline, CDR1 is LNHDA and CDR2 SQIVND (reference sequence). The CDR3 sequence: CASSETGGAAFF. CDR3 DNA sequence: TGTGCCAGTAGCGAGACAGGGGGCGCAGCTTTCTTT.

The gene calls are TRBV29-1 and TRBJ1-3, with D hard to call. The ends were cut back, 7 bases at V and 2 bases at J, with 6 bases in the middle. Germline CDR1 and CDR2: SQVTM and ANQGSEA. There are 11 residues in the CDR3. CDR3 region: CSATTGNTIYF. The CDR3 DNA reads TGCAGCGCCACTACTGGAAACACCATATATTTT.

The rearrangement joins TRBV12-3 or TRBV12-4 to TRBJ1-3; D gene ambiguous. The CDR3 has 13 residues. The V end lost 8 bases, the J end lost 4 bases, and 12 bases lay between the germline ends. The CDR3 region is CASGPSAGNTIYF. CDR3 coding DNA: TGTGCCAGCGGACCCAGCGCAGGAAACACCATATATTTT.